The subject of this entry is one T cell receptor beta chain. Antigen unknown. Germline V gene data show CDR1 as LNHDA and CDR2 as SQIVND (reference sequence). CDR3 length: 16 residues. The ends were cut back, 3 bases at V and 2 bases at J, with 14 bases in the middle. These data belong to a study of cytomegalovirus exposure and HLA in healthy donors. General study points: In vitro experiments confirmed that a few CMV-associated chains were specific for CMV antigens. Further analysis, carried out later, found HLA-associated TCR beta chains more clonally expanded than equally common other chains. The availability of immune exposure information extended only to CMV serostatus.

The PCR ran on 60 Vbeta and 13 Jbeta primers. The protocol was immunoSEQ multiplex PCR, while the TCRdb copy is restricted to in-frame clones and leaves out a portion. The data contain approximately 160,000 clones, around 80% of them singletons. The source is a human donor in good health. The gene calls are TRBV19 and TRBJ1-3; D is ambiguous. Sequencing input: PBMCs. CDR3 residues: CASSILAGSTGNTIYF. The CDR3 DNA sequence: TGTGCCAGTAGTATTTTAGCTGGCAGCACTGGAAACACCATATATTTT.